This entry lists 11 T cell receptor beta chains sequenced from one sample in a study of blood T cells in healthy people across ages. Through a sample-barcoded 5' primer and a J-beta primer mix, a second PCR was run for roughly 7 to 12 cycles. TCRdb ran MiXCR on the 5' RACE reads and lists one entry per CDR3 protein. Of hundreds of thousands of distinct CDR3 sequences in the sample, approximately 53% were seen once. The sequenced sample was blood. These receptors were collected from a man aged 35 to 55 in good health.

There are many counts of this clonotype. The genes are TRBV29-1 and TRBJ1-5; the D is unclear. Trimming left V 0 bases short and J 11 bases short, with 14 bases between. Per germline, CDR1 SQVTM and CDR2 ANQGSEA. This CDR3 spans 13 amino acids. This CDR3 is CSVEDDSSSTQHF. The CDR3 DNA reads as TGCAGCGTTGAAGATGATTCATCTTCTACCCAGCATTTT.

The chain has TRBV4-2 and TRBJ2-5; D not certain. This CDR3 has 15 amino acids. V dropped 1 base and J dropped 5 bases, with 14 bases sitting between them. CDR1 and CDR2 (germline): LGHNA, YNFKEQ. CDR3 in DNA: TGTGCCAGCAGCCAAGCGCAACCAGGATCGGAGACCCAGTACTTC. As protein: CASSQAQPGSETQYF.

CDR3 coding DNA: TGCGCCAGCAGTGAGCCAAGGAGGGGGCCATCCTACGAGCAGTACTTC. Protein product: CASSEPRRGPSYEQYF. The genes are TRBV10-2 and TRBJ2-4, with D perhaps matching TRBD1 (7 bases). The end of the DNA aligns better with TRBJ2-7, so the J call may be wrong. The V gene's germline CDR1 is WSHSY and CDR2 SAAADI. The CDR3 has 16 residues.

The chain recombines TRBV18 with TRBJ2-1; 10 nucleotides align to TRBD2. The V segment lost 0 bases and the J segment 7 bases; nucleotides outside the gene matches: 6. The germline V gene has CDR1 KGHSH and CDR2 LQKENI. The CDR3 has 16 residues. CDR3 sequence: CASSPPLGTSVNEQFF. The CDR3 bases are TGTGCCAGCTCACCACCACTCGGGACTAGCGTGAATGAGCAGTTCTTC.

The chain has TRBV7-9 and TRBJ2-3; D is undetermined. V was pared by 3 bases and J by 2 bases, with 6 bases between. In germline, CDR1 is SEHNR, CDR2 FQNEAQ (reference sequence). The length of the CDR3 is 13 residues. CDR3 sequence (DNA): TGTGCCAGCAGCTTGTGGTACACAGATACGCAGTATTTT. Protein: CASSLWYTDTQYF.

Written as DNA, the CDR3 is TGTGCCAGCAGCTTAGATTGGGGGACAGGAGCTTACGAGCAGTACTTC. It is translated as CASSLDWGTGAYEQYF. This rearrangement joins TRBV11-2 to TRBJ2-7; 8 bases match TRBD1. Germline loops: CDR1 SGHAT, CDR2 FQNNGV. With V trimmed by 0 bases and J by 4 bases, 8 bases remained unmatched. This CDR3 region has 16 residues.

The chain is built from TRBV10-3 and TRBJ1-5; no reliable D call. Trimming shortened V by 5 bases and J by 1 base, and 18 bases separated the two germline ends. Per germline, CDR1 ENHRY and CDR2 SYGVKD. This CDR3 comprises 17 residues. This CDR3 reads CAISPSYSGDSNQPQHF. The CDR3 region has the DNA TGTGCCATCAGTCCTAGTTATTCGGGAGACAGCAATCAGCCCCAGCATTTT.

This sequence joins TRBV10-3 and TRBJ1-5; TRBD1 aligns across 7 bases. This CDR3 spans 15 amino acids. CDR1 is ENHRY and CDR2 is SYGVKD in the germline V gene. The V gene end was trimmed by 3 bases and the J gene end by 4 bases; junction bases not matched to a gene: 6. The CDR3 DNA follows: TGTGCCATCAGTGACGAGGACAGGCCGAATCAGCCCCAGCATTTT. Its protein is CAISDEDRPNQPQHF.

The rearrangement joins TRBV28 to TRBJ1-4; TRBD1 matches 8 bases. The CDR3 totals 16 residues. The V gene end was trimmed by 1 base and the J gene end by 4 bases; junction bases not matched to a gene: 5. Germline V lookup: CDR1 MDHEN, CDR2 SYDVKM. This CDR3 reads CASSLYRDRRNEKLFF. The CDR3 region has the DNA TGTGCCAGCAGTTTATACCGGGACAGGCGTAATGAAAAACTGTTTTTT.

This sequence joins TRBV24-1 and TRBJ2-1, with 10 bases identical to TRBD1. This CDR3 contains 15 residues. Trimming took 4 bases from V and 9 from J; bases not matched to a gene: 8. Germline-derived CDR1 and CDR2 are KGHDR and SFDVKD. Written as DNA, the CDR3 is TGTGCCACCAGTGAGCGCCGGGACAGGGGAATTGAGCAGTTCTTC. Protein product: CATSERRDRGIEQFF.

This chain uses TRBV25-1 with TRBJ2-3; 7 bases are shared with TRBD2. The CDR3 has 15 amino acids. From germline, CDR1 is MGHDK and CDR2 SYGVNS. V dropped 1 base and J dropped 3; count of bases not matched to a gene: 4. CDR3 bases: TGTGCCAGCAGTGAATTGGGCGGGAGAACAGATACGCAGTATTTT. Translating it yields CASSELGGRTDTQYF.